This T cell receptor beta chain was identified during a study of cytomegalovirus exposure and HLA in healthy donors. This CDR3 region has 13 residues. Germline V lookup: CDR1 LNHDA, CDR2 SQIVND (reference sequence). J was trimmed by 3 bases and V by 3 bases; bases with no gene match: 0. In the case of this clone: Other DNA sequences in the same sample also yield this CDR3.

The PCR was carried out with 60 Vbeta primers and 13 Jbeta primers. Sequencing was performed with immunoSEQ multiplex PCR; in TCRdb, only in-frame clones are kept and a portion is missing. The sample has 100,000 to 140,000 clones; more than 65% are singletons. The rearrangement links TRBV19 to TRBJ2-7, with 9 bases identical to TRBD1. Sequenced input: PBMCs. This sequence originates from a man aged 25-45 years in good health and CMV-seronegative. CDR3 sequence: CASSMGQGYEQYF. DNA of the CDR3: TGTGCCAGTAGTATGGGACAGGGCTACGAGCAGTACTTC. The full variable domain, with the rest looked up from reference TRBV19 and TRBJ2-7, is DGGITQSPKYLFRKEGQNVTLSCEQNLNHDAMYWYRQDPGQGLRLIYYSQIVNDFQKGDIAEGYSVSREKKESFPLTVTSAQKNPTAFYLCASSMGQGYEQYFGPGTRLTVT.